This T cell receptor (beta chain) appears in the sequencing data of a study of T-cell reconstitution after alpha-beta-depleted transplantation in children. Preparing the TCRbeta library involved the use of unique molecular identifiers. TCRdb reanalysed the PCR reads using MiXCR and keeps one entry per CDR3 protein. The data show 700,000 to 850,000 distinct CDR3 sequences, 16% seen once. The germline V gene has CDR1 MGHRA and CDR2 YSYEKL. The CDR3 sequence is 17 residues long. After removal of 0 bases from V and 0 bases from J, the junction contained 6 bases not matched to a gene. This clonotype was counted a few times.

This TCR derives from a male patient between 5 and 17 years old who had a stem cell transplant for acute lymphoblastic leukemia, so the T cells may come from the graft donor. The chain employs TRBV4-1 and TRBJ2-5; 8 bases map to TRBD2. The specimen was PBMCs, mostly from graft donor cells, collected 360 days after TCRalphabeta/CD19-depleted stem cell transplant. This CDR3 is CASSQDRGAGDQETQYF. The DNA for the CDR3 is TGCGCCAGCAGCCAAGATCGGGGAGCGGGAGACCAAGAGACCCAGTACTTC.